This T cell receptor beta chain is drawn from a study of CD8 T cells in ankylosing spondylitis. This clonotype was detected ten times or more. This CDR3 spans 15 amino acids. CDR1 is MNHEY and CDR2 is SMNVEV in the germline V gene (reference sequence). V gave up 2 bases and J gave up 6 bases, with 16 bases separating them. TCRdb redid the calling of the 5' RACE reads with MiXCR, one entry per CDR3 protein. The top ten hold 13% to 15% of the sample, which has about 150,000 distinct CDR3 sequences, under 45% seen once. The sample consisted of synovial fluid, either unsorted or a sorted T cell fraction (not recorded which). The TCR was taken from a male donor with ankylosing spondylitis. The rearrangement joins TRBV27 to TRBJ1-2; D possibly corresponds to TRBD1 (5 bases). The CDR3 DNA reads TGTGCCAGCAGTTTAGGGGACCCGAGGGAAAATGGCTACACCTTC. Its translation is CASSLGDPRENGYTF.